Listed below are T cell receptor beta chains from one sample, sequenced in a study of blood T cell repertoires in COVID-19. The protocol was immunoSEQ multiplex PCR, while the TCRdb copy is restricted to in-frame clones and leaves out a portion. There are 230,000 or so clones in the sample; 89% occur only once, and around 4.6% lies in the top ten. Sequenced sample: peripheral blood. All receptors come from a woman between 35 and 50 years old who had recovered from COVID-19. CDR3s include the opening cysteine and the closing phenylalanine or tryptophan. D genes are given only for firm matches. Part of the rows lack a size; the others show once, few, many or a class for expanded clones.

13,.,TRBV11-2,TRBJ1-4,.,TGTGCCAGCAGCGACTACCCCGGGACAAGCCTGTTTTTT,CASSDYPGTSLFF
16,.,TRBV7-8,TRBJ1-2,.,TGTGCCAGCAGCTTAGCGTGGGAGCGAGCTAACTATGGCTACACCTTC,CASSLAWERANYGYTF
16,TRBD2,TRBV27,TRBJ2-1,.,TGTGCCAGCAGTTTATCGAGCGGGGATAGCTACAATGAGCAGTTCTTC,CASSLSSGDSYNEQFF
13,TRBD1,TRBV19,TRBJ1-2,.,TGTGCCAGTAGTGTAACAGGGGACTATGGCTACACCTTC,CASSVTGDYGYTF
13,TRBD1,TRBV5-1,TRBJ1-2,.,TGCGCCAGCAGCGCGACAGGGTGGGATGGCTACACCTTC,CASSATGWDGYTF
16,TRBD1,TRBV6-2/TRBV6-3,TRBJ2-3,.,TGTGCCAGCAGTTACAGACAGGGAATTTTCACAGATACGCAGTATTTT,CASSYRQGIFTDTQYF
14,TRBD2,TRBV5-4,TRBJ2-3,.,TGTGCCGTAGGGACTAGCGGGTGGACAGATACGCAGTATTTT,CAVGTSGWTDTQYF
14,TRBD1,TRBV2,TRBJ2-7,.,TGTGCCAGCCAACCGGGACAGGGGGCCGACGAGCAGTACTTC,CASQPGQGADEQYF
14,TRBD1,TRBV6-5,TRBJ1-1,.,TGTGCCAGCAGATGGGACAGGGTCGACACTGAAGCTTTCTTT,CASRWDRVDTEAFF
17,.,TRBV28,TRBJ2-3,few,TGTGCCAGCAGTTTTCTCCTAGGAGGGGAAGGCACAGATACGCAGTATTTT,CASSFLLGGEGTDTQYF
17,.,TRBV13,TRBJ2-2,.,TGTGCCAGCAGCCCCCAAGAACGAGGGCCGGGTACCGGGGAGCTGTTTTTT,CASSPQERGPGTGELFF
13,TRBD1,TRBV29-1,TRBJ2-7,.,TGCAGCGTTACCGGGACAGGGTTGTACGAGCAGTACTTC,CSVTGTGLYEQYF
15,.,TRBV14,TRBJ1-4,.,TGTGCCAGCAGCCGTGGCCGGGTCCTAAGGGAAAAACTGTTTTTT,CASSRGRVLREKLFF
15,TRBD2,TRBV9,TRBJ2-1,.,TGTGCCAGCAGCGCCCAAGCGGGGGGGCCAAATGAGCAGTTCTTC,CASSAQAGGPNEQFF
15,TRBD1,TRBV20-1,TRBJ1-6,few,TGCAGTGCTAGTGGTGGACAGGGGTATAATTCACCCCTCCACTTT,CSASGGQGYNSPLHF
14,TRBD2,TRBV30,TRBJ2-4,.,TGTGCCTGGAGTGGTAGCGGGAGGGAGATCATTCAGTACTTC,CAWSGSGREIIQYF
17,TRBD2,TRBV6-2/TRBV6-3,TRBJ2-3,once,TGTGCCAGCAGTTACTCGAGGGATAGCGGGACCACAGATACGCAGTATTTT,CASSYSRDSGTTDTQYF
13,.,TRBV11-2,TRBJ2-1,few,TGTGCCAGCAGCTTAGGCTGGCTTGGTGAGCAGTTCTTC,CASSLGWLGEQFF
14,.,TRBV3-1/TRBV3-2,TRBJ2-1,.,TGTGCCAGCAGCCAACGAGCTAGCCTCGATGAGCAGTTCTTC,CASSQRASLDEQFF
16,.,TRBV21-1,TRBJ2-4,.,TGTGCCAGCAGCAAAGCGCTCCAGGAGGACAAAAACATTCAGTACTTC,CASSKALQEDKNIQYF
16,.,TRBV7-3,TRBJ2-1,few,TGTGCCAGCAGCTTATCGTTAGTGCGGAGCTACAATGAGCAGTTCTTC,CASSLSLVRSYNEQFF
16,TRBD2,TRBV4-3,TRBJ2-1,.,TGCGCCAGCAGCCAAGAACTAGCGGGAGGGATCAATGAGCAGTTCTTC,CASSQELAGGINEQFF
13,.,TRBV9,TRBJ1-1,.,TGTGCCAGCAAGAGGGTTGGTGGTTCTGAAGCTTTCTTT,CASKRVGGSEAFF
15,.,TRBV19,TRBJ1-6,.,TGTGCCAGTAGTATAGTACTAGGGACAATTGGCGCCCTCCACTTT,CASSIVLGTIGALHF
14,.,TRBV29-1,TRBJ2-2,once,TGCAGCGGCGCAATGGCGGGGCCCACCGGGGAGCTGTTTTTT,CSGAMAGPTGELFF
15,TRBD1,TRBV19,TRBJ1-2,.,TGTGCCAGTACCCCGCAGACAGGGTTTAACTATGGCTACACCTTC,CASTPQTGFNYGYTF
15,TRBD2,TRBV27,TRBJ2-1,.,TGTGCCAGCAGTGGAAGCGGGAGCTCCTACAATGAGCAGTTCTTC,CASSGSGSSYNEQFF
13,.,TRBV3-1/TRBV3-2,TRBJ2-1,few,TGTGCCAGCAGCCAACAACAGGGTTCTGAGCAGTTCTTC,CASSQQQGSEQFF